The 32 T cell receptor beta chains given below trace back to one sample, sequenced in a study of response to subunit inactivated influenza vaccine. TCRdb called the RT-PCR reads again in MiXCR, with one record for every CDR3 protein. Among about 540,000 distinct CDR3 sequences listed, approximately 20% were seen once. These data also formed part of another study, on T cells expressing NK-cell markers. As that study records: Template switching by 5'RACE with UMIs generated the TCR beta cDNA.

Specimen: CD4+ T cells sorted from PBMCs, collected 12 days after vaccination. Receptor source: a man aged 50 or older who received an inactivated influenza vaccine.

This clonotype has just a few counts. The rearrangement uses TRBV10-2 and TRBJ2-6, with D perhaps TRBD2 (7 bases). Germline V CDR1 and CDR2: WSHSY, SAAADI. This CDR3 comprises 15 residues. Trimming took 7 bases from V and 0 from J, leaving 10 bases between them. CDR3 DNA sequence: TGCGCCAGCAAGGGGGGGCACTCTGGGGCCAACGTCCTGACTTTC. Protein product: CASKGGHSGANVLTF.

The rearrangement joins TRBV7-2 to TRBJ1-2; the D is unclear. The CDR3 length is 12 residues. Germline CDR1 is SGHTA and CDR2 is FQGNSA. Deletions cut 0 bases from V and 8 bases from J, with 7 bases between. Here the CDR3 DNA reads TGTGCCAGCAGCTTAGCCTTGGGGGGCTACACCTTC. Its protein product is CASSLALGGYTF. The complete variable domain, with remaining parts taken from reference TRBV7-2 and TRBJ1-2, reads GAGVSQSPSNKVTEKGKDVELRCDPISGHTALYWYRQSLGQGLEFLIYFQGNSAPDKSGLPSDRFSAERTGGSVSTLTIQRTQQEDSAVYLCASSLALGGYTFGSGTRLTVV.

This clonotype was detected only a few times. The chain employs TRBV20-1 and TRBJ2-5; TRBD2 might be the D (6 bases). This CDR3 comprises 13 residues. The germline V gene has CDR1 DFQATT and CDR2 SNEGSKA (reference sequence). Trimming cost V 3 bases and J 2 bases, with 10 bases left between them. The CDR3 loop is CSASLATQETQYF. CDR3 DNA sequence: TGCAGTGCTAGCCTAGCGACGCAAGAGACCCAGTACTTC.

This clonotype appeared a few times. V is TRBV15 and J is TRBJ2-2; D is perhaps TRBD1 or TRBD2 (5 bases each). Germline CDR1 LNHNV, CDR2 YYDKDF (reference sequence). There are 17 residues in the CDR3. V lost 0 bases to trimming and J lost 0 bases, with 11 bases between them. The CDR3 protein is CATSRDRGAANTGELFF. In DNA, the CDR3 is TGTGCCACCAGCAGAGATCGAGGGGCGGCGAACACCGGGGAGCTGTTTTTT.

This rearrangement joins TRBV20-1 to TRBJ2-3, with unresolved D. The CDR3 totals 12 residues. V dropped 3 bases and J dropped 2 bases, with 6 bases sitting between them. Per the germline V gene, CDR1 is DFQATT and CDR2 is SNEGSKA (reference sequence). The CDR3 here is CSASFTTDTQYF. CDR3 coding DNA: TGCAGTGCTAGCTTTACCACAGATACGCAGTATTTT.

V is TRBV6-2 or TRBV6-3 and J is TRBJ1-5, with 7 bases lining up with TRBD1. The J segment lost 1 base and the V segment lost 6 bases, leaving 9 bases of the junction unmatched. Germline loops: CDR1 MNHEY, CDR2 SVGEGT. CDR3 length: 16 amino acids. CDR3 protein: CASRRSTGTSNQPQHF. The CDR3 DNA reads as TGTGCCAGCAGGAGGTCGACAGGGACCAGCAATCAGCCCCAGCATTTT.

The chain is built from TRBV7-2 and TRBJ2-7, with 7 nucleotides matching TRBD1. V lost 4 bases to trimming and J lost 0 bases; unmatched junction nucleotides: 9. The CDR3 is 16 amino acids. The germline V gene has CDR1 SGHTA and CDR2 FQGNSA. In DNA, the CDR3 is TGTGCCAGCAGCTCCTGGACAGGACCCGGCTCCTACGAGCAGTACTTC. Protein: CASSSWTGPGSYEQYF.

This clonotype was seen a handful of times. The chain employs TRBV7-2 and TRBJ1-3, with 8 bases lining up with TRBD1. The trim removed 6 bases at V and 4 bases at J, leaving 8 bases unmatched. Germline V gene data show CDR1 as SGHTA and CDR2 as FQGNSA. CDR3 size: 15 residues. The CDR3 DNA reads as TGTGCCAGCAGGCCGACAGGGGCCTCCGGAAACACCATATATTTT. Amino acids: CASRPTGASGNTIYF.

A few counts support this clonotype. The rearrangement joins TRBV20-1 to TRBJ1-2; 7 bases map to TRBD1. CDR1 is DFQATT and CDR2 is SNEGSKA in the germline V gene (reference sequence). The CDR3 consists of 15 residues. J lost 5 bases, V lost 8 bases, and 17 bases had no gene match. The CDR3 nucleotides read TGCAGTCCCCCGGGAGGGGGCAATCGGAATTATGGCTACACCTTC. Translating gives CSPPGGGNRNYGYTF.

CDR3 residues: CAWSYGELFF. In DNA, the CDR3 is TGTGCCTGGAGTTACGGGGAGCTGTTTTTT. This chain links TRBV30 with TRBJ2-2; D not certain. Trimming took 2 bases from V and 7 from J, leaving 2 bases between them. From germline, CDR1 is GTSNPN and CDR2 SVGIG (reference sequence). This CDR3 comprises 10 residues.

This clonotype has a single count. The chain carries TRBV12-2 and TRBJ1-3; the table calls TRBD1, which could not be checked here. TRBV12-2 represents a pseudogene. This CDR3 region has 17 residues. The CDR3 DNA reads as TGTGCAAGTCGCCCAGGGGGCCCGCAGCACTCTGGAAACACCATATATTTT. Translated, it gives CASRPGGPQHSGNTIYF.

This clonotype was seen a single time. The CDR3: CASSHPGQGHGYTF. The CDR3 DNA follows: TGTGCCAGCAGCCACCCGGGACAGGGGCATGGCTACACCTTC. The rearrangement uses TRBV14 and TRBJ1-2; TRBD1 matches at 10 bases. The junction had 4 bases not matched to a gene; V was cut back by 3 bases and J by 6 bases. The germline V gene encodes CDR1 SGHDN and CDR2 FVKESK. CDR3 length: 14 amino acids. The variable domain in full, completed from reference TRBV14 and TRBJ1-2, reads EAGVTQFPSHSVIEKGQTVTLRCDPISGHDNLYWYRRVMGKEIKFLLHFVKESKQDESGMPNNRFLAERTGGTYSTLKVQPAELEDSGVYFCASSHPGQGHGYTFGSGTRLTVV.

This clonotype was observed a handful of times. The V gene is TRBV2, the J gene TRBJ1-5, with 7 bases that match TRBD1. The CDR3 totals 12 residues. Losses at the gene ends were 8 bases for V and 7 bases for J; bases not matched to a gene: 5. The germline V gene encodes CDR1 SNHLY and CDR2 FYNNEI. CDR3 protein: CASRTGGQPQHF. The CDR3 DNA reads TGTGCCAGCCGGACAGGAGGGCAGCCCCAGCATTTT. Complete variable domain (other parts from reference TRBV2 and TRBJ1-5): EPEVTQTPSHQVTQMGQEVILRCVPISNHLYFYWYRQILGQKVEFLVSFYNNEISEKSEIFDDQFSVERPDGSNFTLKIRSTKLEDSAMYFCASRTGGQPQHFGDGTRLSIL.

A few counts support this clonotype. This rearrangement joins TRBV5-1 to TRBJ1-2; 9 nucleotides align to TRBD1. V lost 4 bases, J lost 7 bases, and 8 bases stayed unmatched. The CDR3 is 14 amino acids. Germline V gene data show CDR1 as SGHRS and CDR2 as YFSETQ. CDR3 sequence: CASSLEQGATGYTF. CDR3 DNA: TGCGCCAGCAGCCTGGAACAGGGGGCAACTGGCTACACCTTC.

CDR3 loop: CASSVDIGNQPQHF. In DNA, the CDR3 is TGTGCCAGCAGCGTAGATATAGGGAATCAGCCCCAGCATTTT. J is TRBJ1-5 and V is TRBV9; D is ambiguous. CDR1 is SGDLS, CDR2 YYNGEE, per germline. The CDR3 contains 14 residues. V lost 0 bases and J 4 bases, leaving 8 bases between the germline ends.

The J gene is TRBJ1-2, the V gene TRBV4-3; possible D gene TRBD1, 5 bases. Trimming shortened V by 4 bases and J by 8 bases, and 14 bases separated the two germline ends. The CDR3 consists of 13 residues. CDR1 LGHNA and CDR2 YSLEER come from the germline V gene. The CDR3 nucleotides are TGCGCCAGCAGCCTTTATAGGGGTGGCGGCTACACCTTC. Translating it yields CASSLYRGGGYTF.

This clonotype was seen many times. The J gene is TRBJ2-7, the V gene TRBV3-1; no reliable D call. The CDR3 consists of 12 residues. Looked up from germline, CDR1 is LGHDT and CDR2 is YNNKEL (reference sequence). V was shortened by 2 bases and J by 1 base, with 3 bases between the two germline ends. The CDR3 loop is CASSQFSYEQYF. In DNA form, the CDR3 reads TGTGCCAGCAGCCAATTTTCCTACGAGCAGTACTTC.

This clonotype has only one observation. The chain employs TRBV7-9 and TRBJ1-5, with D uncertain. The CDR3 runs to 13 residues. Germline V gene sequence: CDR1 SEHNR, CDR2 FQNEAQ (reference sequence). V was shortened by 1 base and J by 5 bases, with 6 bases between the two germline ends. The CDR3, as DNA: TGTGCCAGCAGCTTAGTTGCGGATCAGCCCCAGCATTTT. As protein: CASSLVADQPQHF.

The chain links TRBV12-3 or TRBV12-4 to TRBJ2-7; the match to TRBD1 covers 10 bases. This CDR3 has 14 amino acids. V lost 4 bases and J lost 6; bases outside the gene matches: 6. CDR3 in amino acids: CASSSRDRGAEQYF. In DNA form, the CDR3 reads TGTGCCAGCAGTTCAAGGGACAGGGGAGCCGAGCAGTACTTC.

CDR3 nucleotide sequence: TGTGCCAGCAGTTACTCGCATCAGGTGAACACCGGGGAGCTGTTTTTT. This gives the protein CASSYSHQVNTGELFF. The genes are TRBV6-5 and TRBJ2-2; no definite D call. Germline-derived CDR1 and CDR2 are MNHEY and SVGAGI. This CDR3 is built from 16 residues. V lost 0 bases and J 1 base, leaving 9 bases between the germline ends.

This clonotype was seen a handful of times. The J gene is TRBJ2-2, the V gene TRBV12-3 or TRBV12-4, with 10 bases aligning to TRBD2. CDR3 length: 16 amino acids. J was trimmed by 0 bases and V by 5 bases; bases with no gene match: 3. The chain's CDR3 is CASSRTSGANTGELFF. CDR3 nucleotide sequence: TGTGCCAGCAGTCGGACTAGCGGTGCGAACACCGGGGAGCTGTTTTTT.

In nucleotides, the CDR3 is TGTGCCAGCTCACCACCCTCTGTTGCAGATACGCAGTATTTT. It translates to CASSPPSVADTQYF. This chain links TRBV18 with TRBJ2-3; D ambiguous. Germline CDR1 KGHSH, CDR2 LQKENI. The CDR3 length is 14 residues. V was shortened by 0 bases and J by 4 bases, with 8 bases between the two germline ends.

The chain carries TRBV7-9 and TRBJ2-5; possibly TRBD1 or TRBD2 for D (5 bases each). The germline gives CDR1 SEHNR, CDR2 FQNEAQ (reference sequence). The CDR3 is made up of 16 amino acids. With 5 bases removed from V and 1 base from J, the gap between germline ends came to 17 bases. CDR3 residues: CASSVGHRRFQETQYF. In nucleotides, the CDR3 is TGTGCCAGCAGCGTAGGACACAGGAGGTTCCAAGAGACCCAGTACTTC.

The rearrangement links TRBV28 to TRBJ1-4, with D tentatively TRBD1 (6 bases). The CDR3 covers 14 residues. The V end was cut by 6 bases, the J end by 8 bases, with 16 bases between. The germline V gene encodes CDR1 MDHEN and CDR2 SYDVKM. DNA of the CDR3: TGTGCCAGCAGATCCGTGGGGGGCCGGGAAAAACTGTTTTTT. This gives the protein CASRSVGGREKLFF.

The rearrangement joins TRBV4-2 to TRBJ2-1; D might be TRBD2 (6 bases). Germline CDR1 reads LGHNA; CDR2 reads YNFKEQ. The CDR3 has 14 amino acids. V shed 2 bases and J shed 4 bases, with 9 bases lying between them. The CDR3 DNA follows: TGTGCCAGCAGCCAATCGCGGGAATACAATGAGCAGTTCTTC. It encodes CASSQSREYNEQFF.

The V call is TRBV5-5, the J call TRBJ2-7; D uncertain. Germline loops: CDR1 SGHKS, CDR2 YYEKEE (reference sequence). V lost 0 bases, J lost 3 bases, and 13 bases lay in between. The length of the CDR3 is 15 residues. The CDR3 loop is CASSLERRANYEQYF. As DNA, the CDR3 is TGTGCCAGCAGCTTGGAACGGAGAGCGAACTACGAGCAGTACTTC.

In regard to this clonotype: At one end, the junction sequence differs from germline, possibly due to a read error. V and J are TRBV7-7 and TRBJ2-5; no reliable D call. The CDR3 is made up of 13 amino acids. In germline, CDR1 is SSHAT, CDR2 FNYEAQ (reference sequence). CDR3 region: CASSSAFRETQYF. The CDR3 DNA is TGTGCTAGCAGCTCCGCCTTCCGTGAGACCCAGTACTTC.

This clonotype appeared once. The V gene is TRBV10-3, the J gene TRBJ2-6, with a tentative D call TRBD1 (6 bases). This CDR3 is 17 amino acids long. With 0 bases removed from V and 4 bases from J, the gap between germline ends came to 13 bases. Germline assignment: CDR1 ENHRY and CDR2 SYGVKD. The CDR3 here is CAISESTGNGGANVLTF. Written as DNA, the CDR3 is TGTGCCATCAGTGAGTCGACAGGCAACGGGGGGGCCAACGTCCTGACTTTC.

The chain recombines TRBV10-3 with TRBJ2-5; D is possibly TRBD1 (5 bases). CDR1 ENHRY and CDR2 SYGVKD come from the germline V gene. Trimming removed 0 bases at V and 2 bases at J, with 10 bases between. CDR3 length: 15 residues. The CDR3 coding sequence is TGTGCCATCAGTGAGTCGACAGAGCTACAAGAGACCCAGTACTTC. Protein product: CAISESTELQETQYF.

V gene TRBV10-3 combines with J gene TRBJ1-4, with unresolved D. CDR1 and CDR2 from the germline V gene are ENHRY and SYGVKD. The CDR3 runs 18 residues. Trimming pared 0 bases from V and 0 bases from J, leaving 14 bases between. The chain's CDR3 is CAISESGKTFATNEKLFF. The CDR3, as DNA: TGTGCCATCAGTGAGTCCGGGAAAACTTTCGCAACTAATGAAAAACTGTTTTTT.

The CDR3 here is CASGLQQGFRDTQYF. The CDR3 DNA reads TGTGCTAGTGGTTTGCAACAGGGTTTCAGAGATACGCAGTATTTT. This chain uses TRBV12-5 with TRBJ2-3; maybe TRBD1 (6 bases). The length of the CDR3 is 15 residues. Germline CDR1 and CDR2: LGHNT and FRNRAP. Trimming took off 2 bases at V and 5 bases at J, with 14 bases between the two ends.

The chain links TRBV11-3 to TRBJ2-1, with 7 nucleotides matching TRBD2. Germline CDR1 SGHNT, CDR2 YENEEA. The junction had 4 bases not matched to a gene; V was cut back by 1 base and J by 10 bases. The CDR3 is 13 amino acids. In DNA, the CDR3 is TGTGCCAGCAGCTTAGCTCGGGACTACGAGCAGTTCTTC. Translated: CASSLARDYEQFF.